The entry that follows covers one T cell receptor (beta chain) sequence. Everyone who took part was roughly 18 to 89 years old, and they came from 20 to 25 US areas. Each participant's cohort was designated according to participant-reported clinical history. Repertoires were generated with immunoSEQ multiplex PCR, while TCRdb's copy carries only in-frame clones and drops some. The sample carries around 280,000 clones, around nine tenths recorded once. This sample is drawn from a study of blood T cell repertoires in COVID-19. Between the trimmed V and J ends, which lost 2 bases and 2 bases, there was a span of 19 bases. The germline CDR1 and CDR2 sequences are LGHNA and YSLEER. This CDR3 is built from 19 residues.

This TCR came from a woman aged 40 to 49 who had recovered from COVID-19. The chain has TRBV4-3 and TRBJ2-6; D is possibly TRBD1 (5 bases). The sequenced material came from PBMCs or T cells enriched from blood (not recorded which). This chain's CDR3 is CASSQFFGQGFTGANVLTF. The CDR3 DNA reads as TGCGCCAGCAGCCAATTTTTTGGTCAGGGATTCACTGGGGCCAACGTCCTGACTTTC.